This entry is about one T cell receptor beta chain. No antigen is known for it. No qualities accompany the bases; no much larger clone lies one base away. The donors were healthy, HIV-negative adults who had no recently reported acute infections or vaccinations. Only Caucasian adults living in Nashville, Tennessee, USA were represented among the donors. CD4+ T cells were enriched through magnetic negative selection, after which naive cells were positively selected on CD45RA and the remaining negative fraction served as the memory subset. Blood was collected by leukapheresis, and PBMCs were isolated by Ficoll-Histopaque density gradient centrifugation and then cryopreserved in liquid nitrogen vapor phase. Analytical flow cytometry was used to check the purity and quantity of every magnetically sorted T cell population. Genomic DNA was isolated from each sorted fraction and quantified by UV absorbance on a Nanodrop 2000c.

Using the deep immunoSEQ assay, TCR CDR3 regions were amplified from genomic DNA by multiplex PCR. For each cell subset, the extracted genomic DNA was distributed evenly across all wells of several immunoSEQ 96-well plates, and each plate served as one replicate. Each replicate PCR for sorted subsets received around 200 ng genomic DNA, equal to some 32,000 T cell genomes. Purified libraries were quantified with a Qubit 3.0 fluorometer, sized on a Bioanalyzer 2100, and re-quantified with the KAPA Library Quantification kit. A separate single-read 150-cycle Illumina NextSeq 550 flow cell was used to sequence each immunoSEQ 96-well plate. The authors processed their data as follows. Because only junctional sequences without quality scores were contained in the immunoSEQ output, filtering matching that applied to full-length reads could not be performed. Sequences were annotated with PyIR, a Python wrapper for IgBLAST v1.9, and V/J genes and CDR3 were assigned using IMGT germline references. Reads were removed for weak V/J assignments (E-value above 1e-6), missing CDR3, stop codons, out-of-frame junctions, or ambiguous translated residues. A V3J clonotype was defined by an identical inferred V gene, J gene, and CDR3 amino acid sequence. Percentage overlap between repertoires was computed as shared unique clonotypes divided by the size of the smaller repertoire. Richness of each repertoire was evaluated using RTK rarefaction, the Chao1 estimator, and Recon v2.1 estimates of unobserved clonotypes. Generation probabilities for all TCRbeta clonotypes obtained by the gDNA method from a handful of donors were computed using OLGA. TCRdb took over this immuneACCESS table, retaining in-frame rearrangements with V and J assigned. Such tables are incomplete; in checked studies, under half of the missing clones stem from an unresolved V gene, and the remainder is unexplained. That table gives V, J and clone size, and the DNA gave D and trimming. This sample is represented by around 340,000 clones; more than 60% of them were singletons. Under 11% of the sample comes from the top ten.

This sample is drawn from a study of shared clonotypes between healthy human individuals (dated by TCRdb to about 2020). About the investigation overall: A couple of women and a few men aged 18 to 49 years were included in the cohort. Per donor, three plates each were used for CD4 naive and CD4 memory, two for CD8 naive, and one for CD8 memory. Blood TCR repertoires of five healthy adults were deeply sequenced to estimate repertoire size and the extent of clonotype sharing between individuals. Libraries were prepared and TCR repertoires were sequenced by different laboratories using diverse techniques, in order to increase sequencing depth and limit assay-specific biases. Leukapheresis yielded between about 0.9 and 9.5 billion PBMCs per donor. The paper's findings and limits, for the study overall: Rarefaction of sorted-subset datasets indicated incomplete sequencing despite the large sequencing depth. Pairwise subsampling led to the expectation that sequencing depth would affect the degree of clonotype sharing among donors. Naive subsets generally had larger estimated clonotype richness than memory subsets. Sampling was limited to blood, and TCR repertoires in tissue likely differ from TCR repertoires in blood. Higher generation probabilities were observed for clonotypes shared by all four sorted-subset donors than for non-shared clonotypes. Sharing across a handful of donors was observed for around 5% of naive CD4, over 3% of naive CD8, 2.3% of memory CD4, and around 0.42% of memory CD8 clonotypes. The genetic and exposure-history diversity represented was limited by the small number of donors.

The CDR3 contains 16 residues, cysteine and phenylalanine counted. Only the CDR3 DNA stays, 48 bases, in frame from base 1. Germline trimming amounts to 0 bases on V and 7 bases on J, with 11 as the count of junction bases outside the gene matches. The germline V gene specifies KGHSH as CDR1 and LQKENI as CDR2. The sequence was collected from a man in his thirties or forties in good health. The rearrangement combines TRBV18 with TRBJ2-5, and 7 junction bases match TRBD1. The sample consisted of memory CD4+ T cells sorted from blood. According to the study, the label for this sample's cell subset or site signals: CD45RA-negative fraction. CDR3 sequence: CASSPPVRQGGWTQYF. Here is the DNA: TGTGCCAGCTCACCACCGGTTCGACAGGGTGGTTGGACCCAGTACTTC.